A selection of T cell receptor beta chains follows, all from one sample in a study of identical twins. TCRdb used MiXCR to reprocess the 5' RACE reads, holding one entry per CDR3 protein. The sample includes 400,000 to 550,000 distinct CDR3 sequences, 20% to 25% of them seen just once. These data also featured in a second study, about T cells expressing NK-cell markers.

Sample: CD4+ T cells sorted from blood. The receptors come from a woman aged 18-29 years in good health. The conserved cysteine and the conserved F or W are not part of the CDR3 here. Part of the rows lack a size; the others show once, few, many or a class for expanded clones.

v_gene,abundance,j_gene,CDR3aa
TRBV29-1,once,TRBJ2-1,SSRGRSYNEQF
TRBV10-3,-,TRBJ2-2,AISEGWSTGELF
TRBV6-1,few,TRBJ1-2,ASVRRGDGYT
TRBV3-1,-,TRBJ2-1,ASRSRVNEQF
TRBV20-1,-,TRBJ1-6,SARAGRGSSPLH
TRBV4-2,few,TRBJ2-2,ASSQDGRNTGELF
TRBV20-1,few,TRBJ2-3,SATSAPRDTQY
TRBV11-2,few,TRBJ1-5,ASSLDGLGQINQPQH
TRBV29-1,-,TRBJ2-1,SVPGTSGMSSYNEQF
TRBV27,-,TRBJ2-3,ASSLDPPGRMNTDTQY
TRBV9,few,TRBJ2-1,ASSVGLAFEQF
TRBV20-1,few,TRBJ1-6,GGQGSYNSPLH
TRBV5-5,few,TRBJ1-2,ASSFSQAYYGYT
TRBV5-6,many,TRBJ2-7,ASRSPSLGQYEQY
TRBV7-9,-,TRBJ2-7,ASSASATYEQY
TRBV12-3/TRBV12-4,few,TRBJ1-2,ASSWDRGYGYT
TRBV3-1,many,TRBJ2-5,ASSQTRDSPTQY
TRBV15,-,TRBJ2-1,ATSVSGSVNEQF
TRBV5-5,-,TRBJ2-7,ASSLPKMGTGSYEQY
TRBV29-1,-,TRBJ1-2,SVGATGSYGYT
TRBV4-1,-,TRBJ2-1,ASSQVLSSYNEQF
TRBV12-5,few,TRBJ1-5,ASGLTGTRNQPQH
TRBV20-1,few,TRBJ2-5,SATRTGGPQETQY
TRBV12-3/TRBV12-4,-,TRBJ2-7,ASSLFSAEPEQY
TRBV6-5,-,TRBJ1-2,ASSYSDRGGYGYT
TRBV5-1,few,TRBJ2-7,ASSLEVGNEQY
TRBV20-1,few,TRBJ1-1,SALSQPNTEAF
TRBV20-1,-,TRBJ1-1,SARPPDKNEAF
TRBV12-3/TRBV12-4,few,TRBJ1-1,ASSLSVGDTEVF
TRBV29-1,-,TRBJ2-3,SVRQPSTDTQY
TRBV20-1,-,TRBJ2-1,SAPDWRREQF
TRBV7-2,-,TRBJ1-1,ASSLSIVSGTEAF
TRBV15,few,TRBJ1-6,ATSRDRGYSYNSPLH
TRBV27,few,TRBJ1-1,ASSPRTGSDTEAF
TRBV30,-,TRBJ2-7,AWGPAGAHYEQY
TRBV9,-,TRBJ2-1,ASSVGSGYNEQF
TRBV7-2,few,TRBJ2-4,ASSLGPGRENIQY
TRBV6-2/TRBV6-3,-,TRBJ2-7,ASSYGGGRSEQY
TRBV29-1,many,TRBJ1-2,SVHGQTGDPDGYT
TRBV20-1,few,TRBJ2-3,SAMAGGPPPDTQY
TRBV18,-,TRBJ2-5,ASSPPVGETQY
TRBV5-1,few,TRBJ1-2,ASSTGTGAYGYT
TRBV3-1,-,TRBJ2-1,ASSQEWGLSEF
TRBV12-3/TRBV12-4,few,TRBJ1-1,ASSFYPSGTEAF
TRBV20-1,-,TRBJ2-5,SARSLSGQETQY
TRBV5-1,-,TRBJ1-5,ASSLGQGMNQPQH
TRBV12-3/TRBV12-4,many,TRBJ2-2,ASSLQRNTGELF
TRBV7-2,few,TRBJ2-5,ASSAIAGGFETQY
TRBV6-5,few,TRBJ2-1,ASSSRPPLAGVRDEQF
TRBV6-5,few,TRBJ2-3,ASSSWEGRDVATQY
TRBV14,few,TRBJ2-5,ASSQDAGTHQETQY
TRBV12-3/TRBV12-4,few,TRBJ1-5,ASRTGPQPQH
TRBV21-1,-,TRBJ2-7,ASSKVPRGDLYEQY
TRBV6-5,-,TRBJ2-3,ASSSLAESQY
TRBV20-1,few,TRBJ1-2,SATAVGLYGYT